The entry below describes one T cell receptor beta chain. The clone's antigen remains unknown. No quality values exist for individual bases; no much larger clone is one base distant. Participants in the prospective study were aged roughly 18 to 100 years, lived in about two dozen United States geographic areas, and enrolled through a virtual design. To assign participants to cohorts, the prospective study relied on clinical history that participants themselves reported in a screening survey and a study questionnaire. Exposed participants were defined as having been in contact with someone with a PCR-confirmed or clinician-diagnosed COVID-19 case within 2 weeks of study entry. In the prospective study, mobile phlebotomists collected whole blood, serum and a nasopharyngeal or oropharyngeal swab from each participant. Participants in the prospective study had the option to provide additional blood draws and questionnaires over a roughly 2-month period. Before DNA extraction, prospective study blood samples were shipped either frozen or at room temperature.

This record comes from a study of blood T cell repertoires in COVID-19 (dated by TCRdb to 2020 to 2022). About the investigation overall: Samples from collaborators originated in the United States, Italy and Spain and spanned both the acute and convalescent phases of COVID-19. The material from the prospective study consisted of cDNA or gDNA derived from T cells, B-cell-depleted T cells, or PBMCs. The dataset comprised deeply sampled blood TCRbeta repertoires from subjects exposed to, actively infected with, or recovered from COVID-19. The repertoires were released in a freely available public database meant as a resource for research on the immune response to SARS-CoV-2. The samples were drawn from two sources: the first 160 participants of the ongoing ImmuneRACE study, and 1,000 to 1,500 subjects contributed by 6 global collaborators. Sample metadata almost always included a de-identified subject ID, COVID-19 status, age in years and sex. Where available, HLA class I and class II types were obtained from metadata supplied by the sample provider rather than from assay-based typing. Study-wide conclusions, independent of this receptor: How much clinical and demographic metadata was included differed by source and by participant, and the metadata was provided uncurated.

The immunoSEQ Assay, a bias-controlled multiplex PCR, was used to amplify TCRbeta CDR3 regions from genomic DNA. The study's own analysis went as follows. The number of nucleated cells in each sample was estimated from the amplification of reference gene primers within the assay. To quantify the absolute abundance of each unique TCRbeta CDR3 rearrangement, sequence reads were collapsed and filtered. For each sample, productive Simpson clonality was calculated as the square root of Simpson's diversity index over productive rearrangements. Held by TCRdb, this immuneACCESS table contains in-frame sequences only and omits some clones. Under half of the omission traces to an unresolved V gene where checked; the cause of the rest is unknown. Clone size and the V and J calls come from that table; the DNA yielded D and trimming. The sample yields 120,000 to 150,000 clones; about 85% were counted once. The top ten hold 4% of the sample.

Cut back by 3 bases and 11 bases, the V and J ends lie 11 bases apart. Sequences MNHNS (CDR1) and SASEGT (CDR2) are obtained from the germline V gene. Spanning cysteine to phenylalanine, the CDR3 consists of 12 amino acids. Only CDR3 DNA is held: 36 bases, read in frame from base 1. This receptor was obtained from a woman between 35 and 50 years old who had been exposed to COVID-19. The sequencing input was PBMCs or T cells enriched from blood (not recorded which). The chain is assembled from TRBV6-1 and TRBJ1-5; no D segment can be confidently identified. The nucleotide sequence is TGTGCCAGCAGTGAGTTTAGGGAGACCCAGCATTTT. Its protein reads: CASSEFRETQHF.